A selection of T cell receptor beta chains follows, all from one sample in a study of CD8 T cells in Susac syndrome. TCRdb re-called the immunoSEQ multiplex PCR reads with MiXCR, one entry per CDR3 protein. The sample has around 110,000 distinct CDR3 sequences; approximately 94% are singletons. Sequenced sample: CD8+ T cells from PBMCs. The origin of the receptors is a human donor with Susac syndrome. The CDR3 runs from the conserved cysteine through the conserved F or W. A D gene is named only where the DNA matches it firmly. Clone size is not always given. Where it is, it says once, few, many or a class for expanded clones.

J gene,clone size,V gene,D gene,CDR3 DNA,CDR3 protein
TRBJ2-1,once,TRBV9,TRBD2,TGTGCCAGCAGCTTTAGCGGGGATTACAATGAGCAGTTCTTC,CASSFSGDYNEQFF
TRBJ2-3,-,TRBV6-5,TRBD1,TGTGCCAGCAGTACCGGACAGGGAGTCGCAGATACGCAGTATTTT,CASSTGQGVADTQYF
TRBJ2-1,-,TRBV5-6,TRBD1,TGTGCCAGCAGCTCACCGGGACAGGGGCAGTTCTTC,CASSSPGQGQFF
TRBJ2-2,few,TRBV6-1,-,TGTGCCAGCCGGTCGGCCGGGGAGCTGTTTTTT,CASRSAGELFF
TRBJ2-4,once,TRBV29-1,-,TGCAGCGGGGAGGGGGGAAAAAACATTCAGTACTTC,CSGEGGKNIQYF
TRBJ2-7,-,TRBV20-1,-,TGCAGTGCTAGAGATTGGTCCTACGAGCAGTACTTC,CSARDWSYEQYF
TRBJ2-3,-,TRBV7-9,-,TGTGCCAGCAGCCGCTTTGAACGCACAGATACGCAGTATTTT,CASSRFERTDTQYF
TRBJ2-1,-,TRBV12-3/TRBV12-4,TRBD1,TGTGCCAGCAGTTTTGTCACAGGGGGCCATGAGCAGTTCTTC,CASSFVTGGHEQFF
TRBJ2-5,-,TRBV7-8,-,TGTGCCAGCAGCTTAGTTGAGGGGCCCCAAGAGACCCAGTACTTC,CASSLVEGPQETQYF
TRBJ2-7,-,TRBV7-9,TRBD1,TGTGCCAGCAGCCCTCAGGACAGGCTAGACGAGCAGTACTTC,CASSPQDRLDEQYF
TRBJ1-2,-,TRBV12-3/TRBV12-4,-,TGTGCCAGCAGTTTCAAGGGAACTAACTATGGCTACACCTTC,CASSFKGTNYGYTF
TRBJ1-1,-,TRBV20-1,-,TGCAGTGCTAAAGGGTGGGGTGCCCGAATGAACACTGAAGCTTTCTTT,CSAKGWGARMNTEAFF
TRBJ2-1,-,TRBV20-1,-,TGCAGTGCTGCCCAAGACTGGACTGGAGAGCAGTTCTTC,CSAAQDWTGEQFF
TRBJ2-7,-,TRBV7-6,-,TGTGCCAGCAGCTCCGTCGAGGGGGGAGACGAGCAGTACTTC,CASSSVEGGDEQYF
TRBJ2-7,once,TRBV18,-,TGTGCCAGCTCACCAGGCGGGGAAGCCTACGACGAGCAGTACTTC,CASSPGGEAYDEQYF
TRBJ1-6,-,TRBV10-3,TRBD1,TGTGCCATCAGTGCGGAGGGGGCATCCTATAATTCACCCCTCCACTTT,CAISAEGASYNSPLHF
TRBJ2-7,-,TRBV7-8,-,TGTGCCAGCAGCGCACTTACTCGGGACGAGCAGTACTTC,CASSALTRDEQYF
TRBJ2-2,-,TRBV20-1,TRBD2,TGCAGTGCTAGTCTGAGCGGGGGTGACACCGGGGAGCTGTTTTTT,CSASLSGGDTGELFF
TRBJ1-4,-,TRBV9,-,TGTGCCAGCAGCCCGGGGAGGGCTAATGAAAAACTGTTTTTT,CASSPGRANEKLFF
TRBJ2-5,-,TRBV7-9,-,TGTGCCAGCAGCTTAGATTGGGAGACCCAGTACTTC,CASSLDWETQYF
TRBJ1-6,-,TRBV9,-,TGTGCCAGCAGCGCCGGGTCGGATAATTCACCCCTCCACTTT,CASSAGSDNSPLHF
TRBJ2-5,-,TRBV25-1,TRBD1,TGTGCCAGCAGTGAATTTACGACAGGGCGAGAGACCCAGTACTTC,CASSEFTTGRETQYF
TRBJ2-7,-,TRBV29-1,TRBD2,TGCAGCGTGATGGTGACTAGCGGGGTGATAGTCTACGAGCAGTACTTC,CSVMVTSGVIVYEQYF
TRBJ2-5,-,TRBV9,-,TGTGCCAGCAGCGTAGAGGGGCGGGAAGGGGAGACCCAGTACTTC,CASSVEGREGETQYF